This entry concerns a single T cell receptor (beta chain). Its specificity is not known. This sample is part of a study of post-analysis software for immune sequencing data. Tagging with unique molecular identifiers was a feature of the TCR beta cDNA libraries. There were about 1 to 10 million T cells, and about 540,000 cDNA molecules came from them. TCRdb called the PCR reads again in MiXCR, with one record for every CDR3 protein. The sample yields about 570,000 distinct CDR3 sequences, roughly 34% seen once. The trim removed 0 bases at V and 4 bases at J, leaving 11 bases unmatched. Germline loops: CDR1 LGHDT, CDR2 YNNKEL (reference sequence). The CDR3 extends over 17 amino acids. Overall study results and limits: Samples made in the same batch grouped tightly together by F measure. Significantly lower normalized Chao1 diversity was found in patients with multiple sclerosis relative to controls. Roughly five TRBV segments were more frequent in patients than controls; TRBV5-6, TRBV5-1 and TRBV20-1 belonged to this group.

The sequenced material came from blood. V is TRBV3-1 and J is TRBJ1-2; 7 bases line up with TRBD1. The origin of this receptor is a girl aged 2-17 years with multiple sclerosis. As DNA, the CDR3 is TGTGCCAGCAGCCAAGAATGGGAGGGGGCCTTTGGCTATGGCTACACCTTC. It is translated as CASSQEWEGAFGYGYTF.